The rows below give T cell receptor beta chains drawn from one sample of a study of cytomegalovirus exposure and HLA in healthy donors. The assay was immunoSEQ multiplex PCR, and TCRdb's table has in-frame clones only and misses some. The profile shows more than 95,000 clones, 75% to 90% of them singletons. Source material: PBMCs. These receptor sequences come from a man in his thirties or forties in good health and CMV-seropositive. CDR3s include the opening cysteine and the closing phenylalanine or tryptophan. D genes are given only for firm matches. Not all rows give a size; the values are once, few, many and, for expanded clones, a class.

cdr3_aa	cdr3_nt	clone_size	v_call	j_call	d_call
CATRPPGLAYEQYF	TGTGCCACCCGCCCCCCAGGACTAGCCTACGAGCAGTACTTC	NA	TRBV6-6	TRBJ2-7	TRBD2
CASSLFGGNEKLFF	TGTGCCAGCAGCTTATTCGGCGGTAATGAAAAACTGTTTTTT	NA	TRBV7-9	TRBJ1-4	NA
CASSLSGNTEAFF	TGTGCCAGCAGCTTGTCAGGGAACACTGAAGCTTTCTTT	NA	TRBV7-2	TRBJ1-1	NA
CASKEGGISSGNTIYF	TGTGCCAGCAAAGAGGGGGGGATTTCCTCTGGAAACACCATATATTTT	NA	TRBV28	TRBJ1-3	NA
CASSPSAGYIPYEQYF	TGTGCCAGCAGCCCCTCGGCAGGGTATATTCCCTACGAGCAGTACTTC	few	TRBV7-2	TRBJ2-7	NA
CASSTGGGSYEKLFF	TGTGCCAGTAGCACCGGGGGGGGCAGCTATGAAAAACTGTTTTTT	few	TRBV19	TRBJ1-4	NA
CASSNLVDRGRETQYF	TGTGCCAGCAGCAACTTGGTGGACAGGGGGCGCGAGACCCAGTACTTC	NA	TRBV21-1	TRBJ2-5	NA
CAGGPGPTDTQYF	TGTGCCGGAGGACCCGGCCCCACAGATACGCAGTATTTT	NA	TRBV27	TRBJ2-3	NA
CASSLREGKHGYTF	TGTGCCAGCAGCTTAAGGGAGGGCAAACATGGCTACACCTTC	NA	TRBV7-8	TRBJ1-2	NA
CASSSQGRNTEAFF	TGTGCCAGTAGCTCACAGGGGCGGAACACTGAAGCTTTCTTT	NA	TRBV5-4	TRBJ1-1	TRBD1
CASSWQGQETQYF	TGCGCCAGCAGCTGGCAGGGACAAGAGACCCAGTACTTC	NA	TRBV5-1	TRBJ2-5	NA
CASSLIGGARGYTF	TGTGCCAGCAGTTTGATAGGGGGCGCGCGGGGCTACACCTTC	once	TRBV27	TRBJ1-2	TRBD1
CASSLGWTSGDLEETQYF	TGTGCCAGCAGCTTAGGGTGGACTAGCGGGGATTTAGAAGAGACCCAGTACTTC	NA	TRBV7-2	TRBJ2-5	TRBD2
CASSQDSEETQYF	TGCGCCAGCAGCCAAGATTCAGAAGAGACCCAGTACTTC	NA	TRBV4-1	TRBJ2-5	NA
CASSPGSFGTGVYEQYF	TGCGCCAGCAGCCCTGGCTCGTTTGGGACAGGCGTCTACGAGCAGTACTTC	NA	TRBV5-1	TRBJ2-7	TRBD1
CASSKTSGGPQESQYF	TGTGCCAGCAGCAAGACTAGCGGGGGGCCCCAAGAGAGCCAGTACTTC	NA	TRBV7-3	TRBJ2-5	TRBD2
CASSLGQGLYEQYF	TGTGCCAGCAGCTTGGGCCAGGGTCTCTACGAGCAGTACTTC	NA	TRBV5-5	TRBJ2-7	NA
CAWNGGGSRELFF	TGTGCCTGGAATGGGGGCGGGAGCCGGGAGCTGTTTTTT	NA	TRBV30	TRBJ2-2	NA
CASGYRGPWETQYF	TGTGCCAGCGGCTACAGGGGGCCCTGGGAGACCCAGTACTTC	NA	TRBV27	TRBJ2-5	TRBD1
CASSPDSMNTEAFF	TGCGCCAGCAGCCCCGACAGCATGAACACTGAAGCTTTCTTT	NA	TRBV5-1	TRBJ1-1	NA
CASRTSGGSYNEQFF	TGTGCCAGCAGGACTAGCGGGGGGTCCTACAATGAGCAGTTCTTC	NA	TRBV2	TRBJ2-1	TRBD2
CASSMRDRGNTGELFF	TGTGCCAGTAGTATGCGGGACAGGGGAAACACCGGGGAGCTGTTTTTT	NA	TRBV19	TRBJ2-2	TRBD1
CASSQTGFGYTF	TGTGCCAGCAGCCAGACAGGGTTCGGCTACACCTTC	NA	TRBV28	TRBJ1-2	TRBD1
CASYAPGEADTQYF	TGTGCCAGCTATGCCCCGGGGGAGGCAGATACGCAGTATTTT	NA	TRBV2	TRBJ2-3	NA
CASSQEGLVTARGRDEQFF	TGTGCCAGCAGCCAAGAGGGGCTAGTAACTGCCCGTGGGAGGGATGAGCAGTTCTTC	NA	TRBV14	TRBJ2-1	TRBD2
CASSIAGYSNQPQHF	TGTGCCAGTAGTATCGCAGGTTATAGCAATCAGCCCCAGCATTTT	few	TRBV19	TRBJ1-5	NA
CASSQITGGKAFF	TGTGCCAGCAGCCAAATAACAGGGGGGAAAGCTTTCTTT	few	TRBV14	TRBJ1-1	TRBD1
CASSLRRTSGVGRYTQYF	TGTGCCAGCAGCTTGAGACGGACTAGCGGGGTAGGACGATATACGCAGTATTTT	once	TRBV2	TRBJ2-3	TRBD2
CASSEAGTGGYEQYF	TGTGCCAGCAGTGAGGCCGGGACAGGGGGCTACGAGCAGTACTTC	NA	TRBV25-1	TRBJ2-7	TRBD1
CASSPGAAGATNEQYF	TGCGCCAGCAGCCCGGGTGCTGCGGGCGCGACGAACGAGCAGTACTTC	NA	TRBV5-1	TRBJ2-7	NA